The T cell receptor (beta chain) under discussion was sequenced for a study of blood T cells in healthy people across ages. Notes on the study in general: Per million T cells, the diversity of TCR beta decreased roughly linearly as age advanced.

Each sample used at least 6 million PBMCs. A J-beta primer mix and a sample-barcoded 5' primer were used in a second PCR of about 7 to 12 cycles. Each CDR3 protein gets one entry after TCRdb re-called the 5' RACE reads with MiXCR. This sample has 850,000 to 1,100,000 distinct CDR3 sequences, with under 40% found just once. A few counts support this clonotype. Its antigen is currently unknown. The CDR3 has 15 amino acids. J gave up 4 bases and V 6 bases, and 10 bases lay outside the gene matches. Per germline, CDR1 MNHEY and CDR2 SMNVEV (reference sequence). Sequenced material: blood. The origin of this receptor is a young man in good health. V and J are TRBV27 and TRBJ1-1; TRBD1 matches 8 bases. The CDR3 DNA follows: TGTGCCAGCAGCCTAACAGGGGGACACTTCACTGAAGCTTTCTTT. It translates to CASSLTGGHFTEAFF.